The T cell receptor (beta chain) under discussion was sequenced for a study of human T cells and chemical hapten exposure. Time point reported: patch test 1, 2 weeks after DPC sensitization. Sample treatment: therapeutic diphenylcyclopropenone sensitization with weekly scalp DPC. TCRdb ran MiXCR on the RACE reads and lists one entry per CDR3 protein. The table includes fewer than 400,000 distinct CDR3 sequences, approximately 6.9% detected once. This clonotype was seen at least ten times. V lost 1 base and J 2 bases, leaving 12 bases between the germline ends. This CDR3 contains 15 residues. Germline CDR1 MNHEY, CDR2 SVGAGI.

The V and J genes are TRBV6-5 and TRBJ2-7; the D gene is possibly TRBD1 (5 bases). The specimen was whole blood, collected in connection with sensitization to the hapten diphenylcyclopropenone (DPC). The receptor's source is a woman aged 18-30 years with alopecia areata. Some clones in this sample may be carry-over from other donors' samples. The CDR3, as DNA: TGTGCCAGCAGTTACTGGGTGGGGCCGGCCTACGAGCAGTACTTC. Protein: CASSYWVGPAYEQYF.